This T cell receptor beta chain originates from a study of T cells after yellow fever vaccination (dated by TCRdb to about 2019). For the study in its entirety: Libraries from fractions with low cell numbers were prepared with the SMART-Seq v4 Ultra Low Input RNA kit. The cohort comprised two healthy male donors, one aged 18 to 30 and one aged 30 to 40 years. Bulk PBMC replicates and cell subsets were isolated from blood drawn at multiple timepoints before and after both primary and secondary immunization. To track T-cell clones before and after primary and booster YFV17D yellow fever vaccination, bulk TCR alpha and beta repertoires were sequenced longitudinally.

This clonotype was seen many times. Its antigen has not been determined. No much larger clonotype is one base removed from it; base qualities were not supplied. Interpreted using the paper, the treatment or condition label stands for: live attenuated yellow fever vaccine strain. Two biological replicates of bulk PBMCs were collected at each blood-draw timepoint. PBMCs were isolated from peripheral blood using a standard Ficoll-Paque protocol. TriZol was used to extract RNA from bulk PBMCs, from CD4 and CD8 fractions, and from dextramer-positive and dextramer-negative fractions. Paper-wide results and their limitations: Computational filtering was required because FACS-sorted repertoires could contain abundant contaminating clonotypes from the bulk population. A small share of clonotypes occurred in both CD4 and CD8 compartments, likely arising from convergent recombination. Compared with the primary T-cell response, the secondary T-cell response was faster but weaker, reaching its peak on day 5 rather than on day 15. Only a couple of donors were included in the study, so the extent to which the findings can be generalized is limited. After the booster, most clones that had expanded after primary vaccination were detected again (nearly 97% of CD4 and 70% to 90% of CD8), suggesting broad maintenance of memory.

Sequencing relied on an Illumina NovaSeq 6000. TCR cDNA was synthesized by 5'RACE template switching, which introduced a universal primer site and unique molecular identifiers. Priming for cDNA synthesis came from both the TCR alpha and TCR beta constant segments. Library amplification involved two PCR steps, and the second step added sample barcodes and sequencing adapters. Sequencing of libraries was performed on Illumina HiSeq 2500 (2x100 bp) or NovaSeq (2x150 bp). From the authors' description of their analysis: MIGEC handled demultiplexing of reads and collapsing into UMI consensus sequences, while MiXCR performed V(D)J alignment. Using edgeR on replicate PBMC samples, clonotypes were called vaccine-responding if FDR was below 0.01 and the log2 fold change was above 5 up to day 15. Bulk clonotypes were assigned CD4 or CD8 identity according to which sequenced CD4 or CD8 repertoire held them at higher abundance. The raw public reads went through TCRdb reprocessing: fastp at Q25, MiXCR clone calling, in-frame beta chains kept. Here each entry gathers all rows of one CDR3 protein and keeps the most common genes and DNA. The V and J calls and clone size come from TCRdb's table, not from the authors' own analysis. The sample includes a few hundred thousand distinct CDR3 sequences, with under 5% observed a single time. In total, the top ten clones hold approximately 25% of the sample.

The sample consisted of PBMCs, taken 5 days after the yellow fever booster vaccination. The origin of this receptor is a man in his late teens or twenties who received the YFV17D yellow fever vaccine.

The CDR3 region has the sequence CSAIPLNTGELFF. The nucleotide sequence reads as follows: TGCAGTGCTATACCCCTTAACACCGGGGAGCTGTTTTTT. Here the chain combines TRBV20-1 and TRBJ2-2; the D segment cannot be called with confidence. Trimming removed 4 bases from V and 2 bases from J, leaving 8 bases between the germline ends. Taken from cysteine to phenylalanine, the CDR3 has 13 residues. Just CDR3 DNA is preserved here, 39 bases in frame from base 1. CDR1 and CDR2, looked up from the germline V gene (reference sequence), are DFQATT and SNEGSKA.